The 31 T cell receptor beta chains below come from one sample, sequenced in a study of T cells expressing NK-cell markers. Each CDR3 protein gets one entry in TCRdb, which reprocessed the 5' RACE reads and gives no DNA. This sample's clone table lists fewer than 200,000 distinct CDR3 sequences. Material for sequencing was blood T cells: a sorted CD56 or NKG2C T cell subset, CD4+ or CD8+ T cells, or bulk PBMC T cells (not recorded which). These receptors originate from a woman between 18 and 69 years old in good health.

The CDR3 here is CSISWQGGPKNIQYF. J is TRBJ2-4 and V is TRBV20-1; there is no DNA to check the TCRdb D call of TRBD1. This CDR3 has 15 amino acids. Per the germline V gene, CDR1 is DFQATT and CDR2 is SNEGSKA (reference sequence).

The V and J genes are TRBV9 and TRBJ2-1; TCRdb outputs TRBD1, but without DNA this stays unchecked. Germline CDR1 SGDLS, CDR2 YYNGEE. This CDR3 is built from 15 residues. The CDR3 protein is CASSASGGPENEQFF.

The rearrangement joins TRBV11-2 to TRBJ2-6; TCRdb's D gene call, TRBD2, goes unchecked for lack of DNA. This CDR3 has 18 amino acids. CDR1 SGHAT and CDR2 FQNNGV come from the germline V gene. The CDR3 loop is CASSLYLAGVGGANVLTF. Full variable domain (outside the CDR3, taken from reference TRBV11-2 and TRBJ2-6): EAGVAQSPRYKIIEKRQSVAFWCNPISGHATLYWYQQILGQGPKLLIQFQNNGVVDDSQLPKDRFSAERLKGVDSTLKIQPAKLEDSAVYLCASSLYLAGVGGANVLTFGAGSRLTVL.

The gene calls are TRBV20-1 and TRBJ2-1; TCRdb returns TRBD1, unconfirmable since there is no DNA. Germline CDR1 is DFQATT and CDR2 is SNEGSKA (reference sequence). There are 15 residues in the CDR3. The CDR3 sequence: CSANDRGYKLTTEFF.

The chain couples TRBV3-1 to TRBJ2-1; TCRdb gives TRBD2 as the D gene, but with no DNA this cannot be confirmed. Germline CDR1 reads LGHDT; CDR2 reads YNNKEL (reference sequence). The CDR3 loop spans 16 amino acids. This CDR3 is CASTQLTGLEYNEQFF.

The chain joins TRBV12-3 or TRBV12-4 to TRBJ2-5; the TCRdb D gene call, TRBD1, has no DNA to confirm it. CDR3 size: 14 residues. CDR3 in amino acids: CASTVRGGQETQYF.

The CDR3 here is CASTSSGGGDEQFF. This sequence joins TRBV12-3 or TRBV12-4 and TRBJ2-1; TCRdb selects TRBD2, and the lack of DNA leaves this call unchecked. CDR3 length: 14 amino acids.

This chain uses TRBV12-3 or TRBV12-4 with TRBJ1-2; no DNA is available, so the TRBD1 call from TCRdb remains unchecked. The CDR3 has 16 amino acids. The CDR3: CASSLNPGANSYGYTF.

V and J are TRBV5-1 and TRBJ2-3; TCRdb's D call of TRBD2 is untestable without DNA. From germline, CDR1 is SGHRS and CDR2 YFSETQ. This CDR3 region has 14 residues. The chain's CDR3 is CASSSEGLADTQYF.

CDR3 protein: CSAAGTGNSDTQYF. The chain couples TRBV20-1 to TRBJ2-3; TCRdb calls TRBD1, which cannot be checked without DNA. The length of the CDR3 is 14 residues. Per germline, CDR1 DFQATT and CDR2 SNEGSKA (reference sequence).

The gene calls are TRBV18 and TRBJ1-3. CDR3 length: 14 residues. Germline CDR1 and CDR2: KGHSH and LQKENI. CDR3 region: CASSPPADGNTIYF. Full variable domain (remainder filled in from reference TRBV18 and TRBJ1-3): NAGVMQNPRHLVRRRGQEARLRCSPMKGHSHVYWYRQLPEEGLKFMVYLQKENIIDESGMPKERFSAEFPKEGPSILRIQQVVRGDSAAYFCASSPPADGNTIYFGEGSWLTVV.

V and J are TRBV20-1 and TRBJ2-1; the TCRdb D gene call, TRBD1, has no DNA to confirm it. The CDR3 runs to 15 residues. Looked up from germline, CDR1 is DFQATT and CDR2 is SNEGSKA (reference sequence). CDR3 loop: CSARGLRDSYNEQFF.

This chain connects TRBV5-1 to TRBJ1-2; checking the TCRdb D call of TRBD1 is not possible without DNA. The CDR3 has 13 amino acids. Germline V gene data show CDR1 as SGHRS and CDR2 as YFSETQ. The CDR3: CASSYDRNVNYTF.

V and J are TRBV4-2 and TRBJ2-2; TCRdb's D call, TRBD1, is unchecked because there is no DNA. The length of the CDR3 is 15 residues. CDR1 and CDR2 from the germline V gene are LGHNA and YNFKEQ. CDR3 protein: CASSLPLDHTGELFF.

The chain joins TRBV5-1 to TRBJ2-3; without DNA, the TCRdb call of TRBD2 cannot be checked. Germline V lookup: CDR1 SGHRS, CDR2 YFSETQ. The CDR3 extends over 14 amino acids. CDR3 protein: CASRLAGNTDTQYF.

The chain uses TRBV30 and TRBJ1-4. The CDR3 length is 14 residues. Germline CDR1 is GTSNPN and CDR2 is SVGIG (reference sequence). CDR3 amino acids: CAWSDRRINEKLFF.

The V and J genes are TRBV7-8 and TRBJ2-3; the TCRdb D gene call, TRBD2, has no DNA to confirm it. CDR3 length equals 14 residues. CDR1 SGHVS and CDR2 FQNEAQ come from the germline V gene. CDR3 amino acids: CASRGGGHTDTQYF.

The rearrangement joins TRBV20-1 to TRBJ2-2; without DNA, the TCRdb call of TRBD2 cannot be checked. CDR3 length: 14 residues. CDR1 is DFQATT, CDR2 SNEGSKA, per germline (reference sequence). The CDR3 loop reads CSATSGRTTGELFF.

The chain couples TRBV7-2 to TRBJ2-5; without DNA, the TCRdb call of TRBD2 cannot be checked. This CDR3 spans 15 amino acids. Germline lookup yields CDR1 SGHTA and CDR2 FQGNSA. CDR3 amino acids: CASSVAAGGQETQYF.

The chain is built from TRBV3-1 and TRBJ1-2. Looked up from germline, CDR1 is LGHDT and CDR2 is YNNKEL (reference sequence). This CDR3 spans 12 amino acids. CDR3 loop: CASQDANYGYTF.

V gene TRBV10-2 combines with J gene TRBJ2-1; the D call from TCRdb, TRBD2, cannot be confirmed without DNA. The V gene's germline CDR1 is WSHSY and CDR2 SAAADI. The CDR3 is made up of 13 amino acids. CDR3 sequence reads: CASSKGLAGEQFF.

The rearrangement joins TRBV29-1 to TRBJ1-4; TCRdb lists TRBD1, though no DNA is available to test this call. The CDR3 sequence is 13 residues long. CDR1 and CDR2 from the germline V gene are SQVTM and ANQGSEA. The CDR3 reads CSVGAGAGEKLFF.

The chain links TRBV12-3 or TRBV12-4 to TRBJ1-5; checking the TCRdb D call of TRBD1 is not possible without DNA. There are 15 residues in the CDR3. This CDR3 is CASSLWGQGDQPQHF.

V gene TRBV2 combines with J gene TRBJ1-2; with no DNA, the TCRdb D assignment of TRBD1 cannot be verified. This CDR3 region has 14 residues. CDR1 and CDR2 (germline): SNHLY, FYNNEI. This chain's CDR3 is CASSVGGVMKGYTF.

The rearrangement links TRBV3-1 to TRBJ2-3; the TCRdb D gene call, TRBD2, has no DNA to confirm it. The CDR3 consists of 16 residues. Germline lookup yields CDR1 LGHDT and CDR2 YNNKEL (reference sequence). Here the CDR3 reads CASSPQGLANTDTQYF.

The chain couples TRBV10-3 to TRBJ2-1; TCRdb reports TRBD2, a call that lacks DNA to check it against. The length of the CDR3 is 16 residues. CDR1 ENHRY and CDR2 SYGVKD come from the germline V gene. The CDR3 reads CAISESRLAGGGEQFF.

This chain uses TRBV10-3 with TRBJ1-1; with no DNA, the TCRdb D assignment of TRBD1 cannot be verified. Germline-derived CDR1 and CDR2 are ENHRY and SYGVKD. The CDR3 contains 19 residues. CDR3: CAISDTGLAPHSRSPEAFF.

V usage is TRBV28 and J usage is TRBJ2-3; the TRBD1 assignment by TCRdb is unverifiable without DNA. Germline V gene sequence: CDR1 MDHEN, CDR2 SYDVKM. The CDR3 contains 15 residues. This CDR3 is CASSLGTGLTDTQYF.

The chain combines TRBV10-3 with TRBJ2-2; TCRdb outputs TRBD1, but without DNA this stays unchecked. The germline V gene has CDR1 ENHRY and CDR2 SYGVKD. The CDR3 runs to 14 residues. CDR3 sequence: CAISGQEYTGELFF.

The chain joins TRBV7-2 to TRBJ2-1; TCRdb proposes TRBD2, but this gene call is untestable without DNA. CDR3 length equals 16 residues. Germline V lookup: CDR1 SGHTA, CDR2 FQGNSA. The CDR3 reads CASSSYSGISYNEQFF.

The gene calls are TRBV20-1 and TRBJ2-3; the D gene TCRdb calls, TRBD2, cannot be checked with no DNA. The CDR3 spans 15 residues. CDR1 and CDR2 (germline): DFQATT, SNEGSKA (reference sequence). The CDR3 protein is CSAAGLADSTDTQYF.